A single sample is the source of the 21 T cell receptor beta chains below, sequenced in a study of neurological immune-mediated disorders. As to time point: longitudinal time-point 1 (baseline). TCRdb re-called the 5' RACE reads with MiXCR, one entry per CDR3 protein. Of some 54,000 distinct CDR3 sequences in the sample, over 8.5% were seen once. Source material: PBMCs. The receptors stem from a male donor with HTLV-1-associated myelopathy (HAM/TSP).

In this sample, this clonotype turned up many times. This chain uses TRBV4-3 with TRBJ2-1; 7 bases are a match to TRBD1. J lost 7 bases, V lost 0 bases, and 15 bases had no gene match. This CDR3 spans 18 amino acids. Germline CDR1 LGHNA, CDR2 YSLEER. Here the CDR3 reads CASSQDYAVITQGNEQFF. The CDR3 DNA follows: TGCGCCAGCAGCCAAGATTATGCGGTCATCACACAGGGGAATGAGCAGTTCTTC.

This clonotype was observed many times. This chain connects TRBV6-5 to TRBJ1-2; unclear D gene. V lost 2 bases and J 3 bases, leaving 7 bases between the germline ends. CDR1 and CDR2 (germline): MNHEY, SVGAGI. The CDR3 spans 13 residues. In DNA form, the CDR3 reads TGTGCCAGCAGTTACCGACGGGACTATGGCTACACCTTC. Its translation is CASSYRRDYGYTF.

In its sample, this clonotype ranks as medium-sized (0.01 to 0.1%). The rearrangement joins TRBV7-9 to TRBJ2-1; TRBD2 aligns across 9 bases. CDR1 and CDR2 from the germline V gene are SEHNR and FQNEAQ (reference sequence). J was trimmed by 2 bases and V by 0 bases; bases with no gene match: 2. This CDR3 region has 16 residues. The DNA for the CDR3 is TGTGCCAGCAGCTTAGCACTAGCGGGCACCTACAATGAGCAGTTCTTC. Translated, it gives CASSLALAGTYNEQFF.

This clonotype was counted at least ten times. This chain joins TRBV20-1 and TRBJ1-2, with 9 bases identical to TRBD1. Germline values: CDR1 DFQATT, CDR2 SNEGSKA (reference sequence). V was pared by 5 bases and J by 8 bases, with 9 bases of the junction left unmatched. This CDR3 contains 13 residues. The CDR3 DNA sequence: TGCAGTGCTGCCGGGGACAGGGTGGGAGGCTACACCTTC. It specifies CSAAGDRVGGYTF.

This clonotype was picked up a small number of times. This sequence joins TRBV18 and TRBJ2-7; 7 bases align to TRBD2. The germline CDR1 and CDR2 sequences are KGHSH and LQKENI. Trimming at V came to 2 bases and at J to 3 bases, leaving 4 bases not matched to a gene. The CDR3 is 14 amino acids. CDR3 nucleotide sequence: TGTGCCAGCTCACCATTGGCGGGGGACTACGAGCAGTACTTC. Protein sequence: CASSPLAGDYEQYF.

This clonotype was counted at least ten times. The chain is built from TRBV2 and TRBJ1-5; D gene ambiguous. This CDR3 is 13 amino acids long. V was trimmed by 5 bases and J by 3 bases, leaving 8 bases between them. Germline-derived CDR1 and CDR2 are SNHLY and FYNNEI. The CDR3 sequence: CASSNWANQPQHF. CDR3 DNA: TGTGCCAGCAGTAACTGGGCCAATCAGCCCCAGCATTTT.

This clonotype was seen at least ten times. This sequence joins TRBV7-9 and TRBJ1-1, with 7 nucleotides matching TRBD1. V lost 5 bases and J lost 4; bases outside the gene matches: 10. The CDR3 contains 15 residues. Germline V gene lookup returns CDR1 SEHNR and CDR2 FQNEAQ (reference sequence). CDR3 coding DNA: TGTGCCAGCAGCCATCAACTGGACAGGACCACTGAAGCTTTCTTT. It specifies CASSHQLDRTTEAFF.

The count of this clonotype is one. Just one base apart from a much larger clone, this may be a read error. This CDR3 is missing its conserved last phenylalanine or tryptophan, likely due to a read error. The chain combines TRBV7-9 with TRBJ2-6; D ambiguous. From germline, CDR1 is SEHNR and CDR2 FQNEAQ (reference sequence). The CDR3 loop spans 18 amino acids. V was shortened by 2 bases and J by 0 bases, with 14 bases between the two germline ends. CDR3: CASSLHGSLPSGANVLTI. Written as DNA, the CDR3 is TGTGCCAGCAGCTTACACGGCAGCCTACCCTCTGGGGCCAACGTCCTGACTATC.

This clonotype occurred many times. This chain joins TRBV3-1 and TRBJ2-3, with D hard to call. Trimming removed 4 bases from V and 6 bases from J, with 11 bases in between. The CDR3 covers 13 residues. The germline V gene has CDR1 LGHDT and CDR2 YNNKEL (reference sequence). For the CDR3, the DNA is TGTGCCAGCAGCCTTTTACCCATGGATACGCAGTATTTT. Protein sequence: CASSLLPMDTQYF.

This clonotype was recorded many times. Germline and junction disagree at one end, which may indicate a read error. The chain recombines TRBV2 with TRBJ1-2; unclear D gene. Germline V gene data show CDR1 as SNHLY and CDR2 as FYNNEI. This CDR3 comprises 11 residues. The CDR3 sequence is CASSEYSHSHF. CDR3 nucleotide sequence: TGTGCCAGCAGTGAATATTCGCACAGCCACTTC. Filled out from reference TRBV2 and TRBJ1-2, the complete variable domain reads EPEVTQTPSHQVTQMGQEVILRCVPISNHLYFYWYRQILGQKVEFLVSFYNNEISEKSEIFDDQFSVERPDGSNFTLKIRSTKLEDSAMYFCASSEYSHSHFGSGTRLTVV.

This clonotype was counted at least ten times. The CDR3 region is CASSPQHSGGNEKLFF. Here the CDR3 DNA reads TGCGCCAGCAGCCCCCAACATTCGGGGGGTAATGAAAAACTGTTTTTT. The chain has TRBV4-3 and TRBJ1-4, with TRBD1 as a possible D gene (5 bases). Germline CDR1 reads LGHNA; CDR2 reads YSLEER. Trimming took off 4 bases at V and 4 bases at J, with 16 bases between the two ends. The CDR3 totals 16 residues.

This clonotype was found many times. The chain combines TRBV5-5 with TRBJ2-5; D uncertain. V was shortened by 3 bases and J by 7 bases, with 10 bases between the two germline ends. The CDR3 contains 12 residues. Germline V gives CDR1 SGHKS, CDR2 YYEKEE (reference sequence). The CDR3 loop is CASSSADATQYF. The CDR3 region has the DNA TGTGCCAGCAGCTCGGCAGACGCGACCCAGTACTTC.

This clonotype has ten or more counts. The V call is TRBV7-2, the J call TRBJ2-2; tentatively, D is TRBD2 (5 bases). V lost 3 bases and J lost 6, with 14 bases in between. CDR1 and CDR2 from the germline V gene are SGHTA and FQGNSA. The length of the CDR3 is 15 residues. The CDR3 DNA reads TGTGCCAGCAGCTTCAAGGTGGCGGGTTCCGGGGAGCTGTTTTTT. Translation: CASSFKVAGSGELFF.

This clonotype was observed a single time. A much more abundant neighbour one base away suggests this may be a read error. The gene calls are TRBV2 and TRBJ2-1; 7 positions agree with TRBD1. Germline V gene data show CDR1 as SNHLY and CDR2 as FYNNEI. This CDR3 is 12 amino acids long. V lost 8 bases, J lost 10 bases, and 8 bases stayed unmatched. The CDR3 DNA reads TGTGCCAGCGGTTTTGGGGGACAGGAGCAGTTCTTC. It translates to CASGFGGQEQFF.

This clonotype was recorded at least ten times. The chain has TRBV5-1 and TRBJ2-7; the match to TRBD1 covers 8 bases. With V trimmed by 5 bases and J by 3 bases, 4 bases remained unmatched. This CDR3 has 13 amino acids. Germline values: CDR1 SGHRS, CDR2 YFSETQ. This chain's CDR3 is CASSRGQGYEQYF. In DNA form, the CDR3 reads TGCGCCAGCAGTAGAGGACAGGGCTACGAGCAGTACTTC. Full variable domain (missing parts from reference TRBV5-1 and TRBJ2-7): KAGVTQTPRYLIKTRGQQVTLSCSPISGHRSVSWYQQTPGQGLQFLFEYFSETQRNKGNFPGRFSGRQFSNSRSEMNVSTLELGDSALYLCASSRGQGYEQYFGPGTRLTVT.

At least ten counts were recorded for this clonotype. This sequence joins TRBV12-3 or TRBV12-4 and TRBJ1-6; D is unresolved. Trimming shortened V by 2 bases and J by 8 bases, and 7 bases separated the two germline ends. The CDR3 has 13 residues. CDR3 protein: CASSLSSDSPLHF. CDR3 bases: TGTGCCAGCAGTTTATCTTCGGATTCACCCCTCCACTTT.

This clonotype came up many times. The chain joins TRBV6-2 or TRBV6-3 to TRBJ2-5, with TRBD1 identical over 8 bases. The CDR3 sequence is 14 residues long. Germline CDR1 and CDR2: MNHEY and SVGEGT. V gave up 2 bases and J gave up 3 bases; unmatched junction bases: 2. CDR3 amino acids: CASSYDRGKETQYF. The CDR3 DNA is TGTGCCAGCAGTTACGACAGGGGCAAAGAGACCCAGTACTTC.

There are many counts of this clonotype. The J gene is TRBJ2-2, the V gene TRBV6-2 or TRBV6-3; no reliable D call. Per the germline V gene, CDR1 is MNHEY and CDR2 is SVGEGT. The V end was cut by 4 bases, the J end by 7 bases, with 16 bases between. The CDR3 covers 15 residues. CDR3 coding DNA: TGTGCCAGCAGTTCGAGACAACGATACAACGGGGAGCTGTTTTTT. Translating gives CASSSRQRYNGELFF.

The CDR3 loop is CASSLAAVSSYNEQFF. CDR3 bases: TGTGCCAGCAGCTTAGCAGCAGTCAGCTCCTACAATGAGCAGTTCTTC. This rearrangement joins TRBV7-2 to TRBJ2-1; D remains unclear. Trimming stripped 0 bases from V and 0 bases from J, with 9 bases between. The CDR3 totals 16 residues. The germline gives CDR1 SGHTA, CDR2 FQGNSA.

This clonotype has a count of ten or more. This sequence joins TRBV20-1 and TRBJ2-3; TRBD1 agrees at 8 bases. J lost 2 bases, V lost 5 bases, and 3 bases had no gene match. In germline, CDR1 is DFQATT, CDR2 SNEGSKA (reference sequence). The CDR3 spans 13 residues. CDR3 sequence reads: CSALTGDTDTQYF. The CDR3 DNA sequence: TGCAGTGCTTTGACAGGGGACACAGATACGCAGTATTTT.

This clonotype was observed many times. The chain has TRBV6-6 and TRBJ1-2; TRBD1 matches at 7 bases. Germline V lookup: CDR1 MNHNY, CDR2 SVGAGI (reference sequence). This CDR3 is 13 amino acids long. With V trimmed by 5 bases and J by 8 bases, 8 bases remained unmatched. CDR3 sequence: CASSMQQGNGYTF. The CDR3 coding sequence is TGTGCCAGCAGTATGCAACAGGGGAACGGCTACACCTTC.